The present T cell receptor (beta chain) was sequenced within a study of control samples from healthy donors and cancer patients. Sequencing was performed with immunoSEQ multiplex PCR; in TCRdb, only in-frame clones are kept and a portion is missing. The sample has roughly 120,000 clones, over 75% seen once. Germline CDR1 and CDR2: SEHNR and FQNEAQ (reference sequence). Trimming removed 6 bases at V and 0 bases at J, with 18 bases between. The CDR3 has 16 amino acids. This sequence was found in a woman between 45 and 60 years old with colorectal cancer. The chain joins TRBV7-9 to TRBJ2-7; D is perhaps TRBD2 (6 bases). Sequenced material: PBMCs. CDR3: CASSHTGTSSSYEQYF. CDR3 DNA: TGTGCCAGCAGTCATACCGGGACTTCAAGCTCCTACGAGCAGTACTTC. Filled out from reference TRBV7-9 and TRBJ2-7, the complete variable domain reads DTGVSQNPRHKITKRGQNVTFRCDPISEHNRLYWYRQTLGQGPEFLTYFQNEAQLEKSRLLSDRFSAERPKGSFSTLEIQRTEQGDSAMYLCASSHTGTSSSYEQYFGPGTRLTVT.